The clone carrying this T cell receptor beta chain was observed at least ten times. What it binds is unknown. These data come from a study of CD8 T cells in ankylosing spondylitis. Study-level results: Disease-linked clones were CD8+ and relatively rare in peripheral blood. Disease-linked clones reportedly showed significant enrichment in matched ankylosing spondylitis synovial fluid.

TCRdb passed the 5' RACE reads through MiXCR, listing each CDR3 protein once. The sample lists 55,000 or so distinct CDR3 sequences; 7.4% were seen once. The CDR3 consists of 14 residues. The V end lost 9 bases, the J end lost 2 bases, and 15 bases lay between the germline ends. This chain uses TRBV12-3 or TRBV12-4 with TRBJ2-3; no clear D. This receptor was identified in a female donor with ankylosing spondylitis or in good health (not recorded which). The sequenced material came from blood, either unsorted or a sorted T cell fraction (not recorded which). In nucleotides, the CDR3 is TGTGCCAGTACGGTCCAGAACCCCACAGATACGCAGTATTTT. Translation gives CASTVQNPTDTQYF.